This TCR beta chain was captured in a study of blood T cell repertoires in COVID-19. Seattle's cohort entered during active infection and was followed longitudinally. As processed by the authors: Counts of nucleated cells, estimated from reference gene primer amplification, were obtained. Profiled with immunoSEQ multiplex PCR; TCRdb holds only in-frame clones, not every one. The V and J calls and the clone size are those of that table, but D and trimming were determined from the DNA. The table includes 150,000 to 200,000 clones, around 85% detected once. In the case of this clone: This CDR3 is also generated by other DNA sequences in the sample.

The CDR3 totals 15 residues. Germline lookup yields CDR1 SGHNT and CDR2 YYREEE (reference sequence). Trimming stripped 0 bases from V and 1 base from J, with 8 bases between. The chain links TRBV5-4 to TRBJ1-3, with D perhaps TRBD1 (6 bases). This sequence was found in a man in his fifties or sixties with COVID-19, enrolled during active disease. The material sequenced was peripheral blood. The CDR3 reads CASSLDQGSGNTIYF. In DNA form, the CDR3 reads TGTGCCAGCAGCTTGGACCAGGGGTCTGGAAACACCATATATTTT.